This T cell receptor (beta chain) was captured in a study of blood T cell repertoires in COVID-19. Study-wide background: Samples came from the United States, Italy and Spain, spanning acute and convalescent COVID-19. PBMCs, B-cell-depleted T cells, or T cells provided the cDNA or gDNA that made up the material.

Germline loops: CDR1 LNHDA, CDR2 SQIVND (reference sequence). The CDR3 has 13 residues. The V and J ends lost 3 bases and 0 bases respectively, with 3 bases between them. Study processing details: Amplified reference gene primers provided the basis for estimating nucleated cell counts. Profiled with immunoSEQ multiplex PCR; TCRdb holds only in-frame clones, not every one. V and J calls and clone size come straight from that table; D and trimming were deduced from the DNA. The sample holds 160,000 or so clones, approximately 83% seen once. This TCR was sampled from a human donor in a cohort sampled during active COVID-19. The V gene is TRBV19, the J gene TRBJ1-5; D not certain. Sequencing was carried out using peripheral blood. The CDR3 DNA follows: TGTGCCAGTAGTATTAGTAGCAATCAGCCCCAGCATTTT. This codes for CASSISSNQPQHF. Based on the CDR3 plus reference TRBV19 and TRBJ1-5, the full variable domain is DGGITQSPKYLFRKEGQNVTLSCEQNLNHDAMYWYRQDPGQGLRLIYYSQIVNDFQKGDIAEGYSVSREKKESFPLTVTSAQKNPTAFYLCASSISSNQPQHFGDGTRLSIL.